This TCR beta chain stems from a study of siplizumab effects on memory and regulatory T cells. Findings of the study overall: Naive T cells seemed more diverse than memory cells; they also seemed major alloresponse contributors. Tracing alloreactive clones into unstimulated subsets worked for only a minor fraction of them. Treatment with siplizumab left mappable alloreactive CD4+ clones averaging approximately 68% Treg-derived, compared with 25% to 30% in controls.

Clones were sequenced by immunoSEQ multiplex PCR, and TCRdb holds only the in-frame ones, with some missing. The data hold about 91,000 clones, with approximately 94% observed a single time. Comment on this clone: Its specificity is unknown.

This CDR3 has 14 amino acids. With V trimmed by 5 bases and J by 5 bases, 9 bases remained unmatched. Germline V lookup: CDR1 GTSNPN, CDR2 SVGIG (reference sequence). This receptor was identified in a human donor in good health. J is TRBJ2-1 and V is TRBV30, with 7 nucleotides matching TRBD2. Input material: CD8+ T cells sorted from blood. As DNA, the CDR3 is TGTGCCTGGGTAACTGACGGGACTAACAATGAGCAGTTCTTC. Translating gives CAWVTDGTNNEQFF.